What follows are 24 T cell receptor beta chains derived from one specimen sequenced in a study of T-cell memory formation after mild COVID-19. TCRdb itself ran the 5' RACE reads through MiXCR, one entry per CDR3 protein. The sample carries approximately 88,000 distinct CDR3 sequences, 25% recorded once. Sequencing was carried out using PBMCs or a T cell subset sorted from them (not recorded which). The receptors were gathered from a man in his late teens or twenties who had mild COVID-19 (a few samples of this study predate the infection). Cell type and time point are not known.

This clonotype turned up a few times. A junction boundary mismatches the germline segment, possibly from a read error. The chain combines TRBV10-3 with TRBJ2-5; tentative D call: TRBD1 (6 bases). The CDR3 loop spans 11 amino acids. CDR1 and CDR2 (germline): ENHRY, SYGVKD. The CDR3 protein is CAIGEDRTQYF. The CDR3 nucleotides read TGTGCCATCGGTGAGGACAGAACCCAGTACTTC.

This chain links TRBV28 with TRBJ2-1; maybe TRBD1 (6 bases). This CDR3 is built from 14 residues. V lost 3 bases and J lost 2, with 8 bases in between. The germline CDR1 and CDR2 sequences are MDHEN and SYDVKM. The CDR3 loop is CASSFRGAYNEQFF. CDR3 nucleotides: TGTGCCAGCAGTTTCAGGGGCGCCTACAATGAGCAGTTCTTC. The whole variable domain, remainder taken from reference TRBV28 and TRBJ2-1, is DVKVTQSSRYLVKRTGEKVFLECVQDMDHENMFWYRQDPGLGLRLIYFSYDVKMKEKGDIPEGYSVSREKKERFSLILESASTNQTSMYLCASSFRGAYNEQFFGPGTRLTVL.

The CDR3 loop is CASSPGTGGYEQYV. DNA for the CDR3: TGTGCCAGCTCACCCGGGACAGGGGGCTACGAGCAGTACGTC. J is TRBJ2-7 and V is TRBV18; 11 positions match TRBD1. The CDR3 loop spans 14 amino acids. The trim removed 3 bases at V and 3 bases at J, leaving 1 base unmatched. Looked up from germline, CDR1 is KGHSH and CDR2 is LQKENI.

CDR3 amino acids: CASSLVDPGGAYNEQFF. Written as DNA, the CDR3 is TGTGCCAGCAGCTTAGTGGATCCCGGGGGGGCCTACAATGAGCAGTTCTTC. This chain connects TRBV7-9 to TRBJ2-1, with TRBD2 matching 8 bases. CDR1 and CDR2 from the germline V gene are SEHNR and FQNEAQ (reference sequence). The CDR3 length is 17 residues. V lost 1 base to trimming and J lost 2 bases; unmatched junction nucleotides: 7.

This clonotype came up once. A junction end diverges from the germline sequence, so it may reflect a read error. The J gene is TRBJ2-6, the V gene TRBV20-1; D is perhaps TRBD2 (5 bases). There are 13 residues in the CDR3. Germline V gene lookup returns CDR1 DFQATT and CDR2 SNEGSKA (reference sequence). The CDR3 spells CIARGTGANVLTF. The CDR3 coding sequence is TGTATCGCCCGGGGTACTGGGGCCAACGTCCTGACTTTC.

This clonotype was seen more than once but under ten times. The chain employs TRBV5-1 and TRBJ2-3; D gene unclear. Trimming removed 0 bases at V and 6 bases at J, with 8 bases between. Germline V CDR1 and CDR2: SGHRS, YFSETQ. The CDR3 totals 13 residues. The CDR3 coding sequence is TGCGCCAGCAGCTTGGAACGGGTGGATACGCAGTATTTT. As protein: CASSLERVDTQYF.

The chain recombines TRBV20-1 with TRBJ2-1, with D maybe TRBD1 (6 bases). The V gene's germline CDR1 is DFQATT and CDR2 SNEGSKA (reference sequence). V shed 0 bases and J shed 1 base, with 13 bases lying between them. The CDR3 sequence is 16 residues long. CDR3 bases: TGCAGTGCTAGAGATCAGGGGTGGCCGTCCTACAATGAGCAGTTCTTC. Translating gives CSARDQGWPSYNEQFF.

DNA of the CDR3: TGTGCCAGCAGTTTCACGACTAGCGGCTTCACAGATACGCAGTATTTT. It yields the protein CASSFTTSGFTDTQYF. This chain connects TRBV6-2 or TRBV6-3 to TRBJ2-3, with 9 bases that match TRBD2. The CDR3 is made up of 16 amino acids. V was clipped by 4 bases and J by 2 bases; unmatched bases: 7. Germline CDR1 and CDR2: MNHEY and SVGEGT.

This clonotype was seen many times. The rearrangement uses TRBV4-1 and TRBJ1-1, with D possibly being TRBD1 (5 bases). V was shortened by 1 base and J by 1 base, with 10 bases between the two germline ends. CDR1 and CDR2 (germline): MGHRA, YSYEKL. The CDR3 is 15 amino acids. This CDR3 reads CASSQGGWANTEAFF. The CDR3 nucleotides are TGCGCCAGCAGCCAAGGGGGGTGGGCGAACACTGAAGCTTTCTTT.

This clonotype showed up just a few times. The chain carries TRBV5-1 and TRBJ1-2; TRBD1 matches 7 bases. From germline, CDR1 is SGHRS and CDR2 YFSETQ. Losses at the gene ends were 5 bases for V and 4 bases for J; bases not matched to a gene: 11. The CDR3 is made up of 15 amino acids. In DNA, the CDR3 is TGCGCCAGCAGTTCCGACAGGGTCGTCGGCTATGGCTACACCTTC. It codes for CASSSDRVVGYGYTF.

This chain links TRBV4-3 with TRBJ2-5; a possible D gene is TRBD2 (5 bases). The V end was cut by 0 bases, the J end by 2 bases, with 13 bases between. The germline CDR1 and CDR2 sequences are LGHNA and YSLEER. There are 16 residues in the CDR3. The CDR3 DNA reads TGCGCCAGCAGCCAAGATCTAGGCTCGGGGCAAGAGACCCAGTACTTC. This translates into CASSQDLGSGQETQYF.

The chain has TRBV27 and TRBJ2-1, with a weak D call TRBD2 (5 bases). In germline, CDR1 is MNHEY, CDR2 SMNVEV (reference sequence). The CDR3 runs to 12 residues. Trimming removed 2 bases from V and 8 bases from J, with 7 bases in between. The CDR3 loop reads CASSLGGHEQFF. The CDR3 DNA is TGTGCCAGCAGTTTAGGAGGACATGAGCAGTTCTTC.

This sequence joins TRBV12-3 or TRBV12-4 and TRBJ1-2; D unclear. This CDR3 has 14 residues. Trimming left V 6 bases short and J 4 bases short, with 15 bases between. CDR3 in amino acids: CASRYTARLYGYTF. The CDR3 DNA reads TGTGCCAGCAGATACACAGCTCGACTCTATGGCTACACCTTC.

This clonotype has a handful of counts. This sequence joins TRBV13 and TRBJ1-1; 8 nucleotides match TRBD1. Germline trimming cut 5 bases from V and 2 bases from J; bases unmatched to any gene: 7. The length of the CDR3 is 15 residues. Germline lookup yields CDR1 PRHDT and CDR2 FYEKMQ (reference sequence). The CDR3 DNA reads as TGTGCCAGCAGCAAAACGACAGGGGATAACACTGAAGCTTTCTTT. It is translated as CASSKTTGDNTEAFF.

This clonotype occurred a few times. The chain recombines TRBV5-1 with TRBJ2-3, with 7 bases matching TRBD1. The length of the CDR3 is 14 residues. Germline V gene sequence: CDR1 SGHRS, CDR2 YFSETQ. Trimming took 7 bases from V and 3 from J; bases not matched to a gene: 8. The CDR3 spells CASGQQGWTDTQYF. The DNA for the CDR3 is TGCGCCAGCGGTCAACAGGGGTGGACAGATACGCAGTATTTT.

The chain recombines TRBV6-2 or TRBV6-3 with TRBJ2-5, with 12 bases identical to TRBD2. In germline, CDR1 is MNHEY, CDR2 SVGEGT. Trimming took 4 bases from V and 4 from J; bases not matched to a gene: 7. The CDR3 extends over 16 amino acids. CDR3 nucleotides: TGTGCCAGCAGTTCCCGACTAGCGGGGGAGGGAGAGACCCAGTACTTC. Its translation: CASSSRLAGEGETQYF.

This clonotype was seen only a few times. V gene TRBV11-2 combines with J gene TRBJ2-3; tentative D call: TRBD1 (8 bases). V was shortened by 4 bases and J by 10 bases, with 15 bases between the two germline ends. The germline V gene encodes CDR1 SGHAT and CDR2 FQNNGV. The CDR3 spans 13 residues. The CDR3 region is CASSSTGGRAQYF. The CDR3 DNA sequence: TGTGCCAGCAGCTCCACAGGGGGGAGGGCGCAGTATTTT.

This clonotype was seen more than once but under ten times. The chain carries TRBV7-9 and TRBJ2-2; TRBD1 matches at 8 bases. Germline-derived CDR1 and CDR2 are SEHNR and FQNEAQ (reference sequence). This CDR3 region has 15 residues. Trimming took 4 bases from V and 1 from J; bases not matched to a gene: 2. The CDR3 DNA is TGTGCCAGCAGCTCGGACAGGGTGAACACCGGGGAGCTGTTTTTT. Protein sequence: CASSSDRVNTGELFF.

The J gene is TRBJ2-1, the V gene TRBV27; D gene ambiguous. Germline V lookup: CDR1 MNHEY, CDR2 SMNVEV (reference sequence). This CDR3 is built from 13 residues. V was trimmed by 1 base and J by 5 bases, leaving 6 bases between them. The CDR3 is CASSLWHHNEQFF. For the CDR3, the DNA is TGTGCCAGCAGTTTATGGCATCACAATGAGCAGTTCTTC.

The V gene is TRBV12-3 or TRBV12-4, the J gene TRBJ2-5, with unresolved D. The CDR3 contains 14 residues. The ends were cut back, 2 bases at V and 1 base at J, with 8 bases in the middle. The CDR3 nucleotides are TGTGCCAGCAGTTTATCACACACCCAAGAGACCCAGTACTTC. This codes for CASSLSHTQETQYF.

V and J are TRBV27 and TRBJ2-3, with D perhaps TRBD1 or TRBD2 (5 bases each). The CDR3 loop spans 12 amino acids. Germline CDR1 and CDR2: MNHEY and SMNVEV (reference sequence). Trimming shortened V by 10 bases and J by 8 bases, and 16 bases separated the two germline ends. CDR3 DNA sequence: TGTGCCACTGAGGGGTACGGAGGTACGCAGTATTTT. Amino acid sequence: CATEGYGGTQYF.

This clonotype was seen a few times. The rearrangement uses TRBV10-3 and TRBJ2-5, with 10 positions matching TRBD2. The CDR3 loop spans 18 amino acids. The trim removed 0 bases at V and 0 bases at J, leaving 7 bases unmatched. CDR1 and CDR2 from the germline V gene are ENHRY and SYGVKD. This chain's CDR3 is CAISESGSGGTYQETQYF. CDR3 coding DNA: TGTGCCATCAGTGAGTCGGGTAGCGGGGGGACATACCAAGAGACCCAGTACTTC.

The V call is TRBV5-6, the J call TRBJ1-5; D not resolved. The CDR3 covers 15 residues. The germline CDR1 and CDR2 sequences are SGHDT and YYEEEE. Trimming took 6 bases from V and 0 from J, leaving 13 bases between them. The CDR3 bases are TGTGCCAGCACCCTAGGTGTGTTTAGCAATCAGCCCCAGCATTTT. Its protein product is CASTLGVFSNQPQHF.

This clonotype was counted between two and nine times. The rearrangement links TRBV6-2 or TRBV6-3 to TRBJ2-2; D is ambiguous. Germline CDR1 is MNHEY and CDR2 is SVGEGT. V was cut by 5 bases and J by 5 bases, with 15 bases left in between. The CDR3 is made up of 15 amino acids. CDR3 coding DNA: TGTGCCAGCAGTCCTCCAAATTTACTTACCGGGGAGCTGTTTTTT. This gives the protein CASSPPNLLTGELFF.